A single sample is the source of the 24 T cell receptor beta chains below, sequenced in a study of shared clonotypes between healthy human individuals. Data came from immunoSEQ multiplex PCR; TCRdb stores just in-frame clones and leaves some out. The profile shows approximately 2.5 million clones, 80% to 95% of them singletons. The specimen was naive CD4+ T cells from PBMCs. Subset in this sample: CD45RA+ positively selected. These receptors were taken from a man aged 18 to 29 in good health. Some clones in this sample may be carry-over from other donors' samples.

In nucleotides, the CDR3 is TGTGCCAGCAGTAGAACGGGGGTAACAAACTATGGCTACACCTTC. It yields the protein CASSRTGVTNYGYTF. The rearrangement links TRBV6-1 to TRBJ1-2, with TRBD1 as a possible D gene (5 bases). Trimming took off 5 bases at V and 2 bases at J, with 15 bases between the two ends. Looked up from germline, CDR1 is MNHNS and CDR2 is SASEGT. This CDR3 is 15 amino acids long.

V gene TRBV6-1 combines with J gene TRBJ2-5, with 9 nucleotides matching TRBD2. Germline CDR1 MNHNS, CDR2 SASEGT. The CDR3 length is 15 residues. After removal of 0 bases from V and 1 base from J, the junction contained 0 bases not matched to a gene. The chain's CDR3 is CASSEASGSQETQYF. The CDR3 coding sequence is TGTGCCAGCAGTGAAGCTAGCGGGAGCCAAGAGACCCAGTACTTC.

This clone was detected once. The CDR3 loop reads CASSIRGFGEKLFF. CDR3 coding DNA: TGCGCCAGCAGCATTAGGGGATTTGGTGAAAAACTGTTTTTT. This chain joins TRBV5-1 and TRBJ1-4; TRBD1 might be the D (5 bases). The CDR3 extends over 14 amino acids. Looked up from germline, CDR1 is SGHRS and CDR2 is YFSETQ. V dropped 4 bases and J dropped 7 bases, with 14 bases sitting between them.

The chain uses TRBV5-6 and TRBJ2-5, with a possible D match to TRBD2 (6 bases). Trimming took 4 bases from V and 3 from J, leaving 10 bases between them. The CDR3 extends over 13 amino acids. Germline V gene lookup returns CDR1 SGHDT and CDR2 YYEEEE. The CDR3 nucleotides are TGTGCCAGCAGCCGAGGAGGGGAAGAGACCCAGTACTTC. Its protein product is CASSRGGEETQYF.

The chain couples TRBV7-3 to TRBJ2-1; 7 positions match TRBD1. Trimming took 2 bases from V and 8 from J; bases not matched to a gene: 6. The CDR3 contains 14 residues. CDR1 and CDR2 (germline): SGHTA, FQGTGA. The CDR3 sequence: CASSLGQAGDEQFF. The CDR3 coding sequence is TGTGCCAGCAGCTTAGGACAGGCAGGTGATGAGCAGTTCTTC. Drawing the rest from reference TRBV7-3 and TRBJ2-1, the complete variable domain is GAGVSQTPSNKVTEKGKYVELRCDPISGHTALYWYRQSLGQGPEFLIYFQGTGAADDSGLPNDRFFAVRPEGSVSTLKIQRTERGDSAVYLCASSLGQAGDEQFFGPGTRLTVL.

The chain is built from TRBV25-1 and TRBJ1-2, with a possible D match to TRBD1 (5 bases). The V and J ends lost 3 bases and 4 bases respectively, with 12 bases between them. CDR1 is MGHDK and CDR2 is SYGVNS in the germline V gene. CDR3 length: 14 residues. DNA for the CDR3: TGTGCCAGCAGTGACCCCAGGGATTCCTATGGCTACACCTTC. This codes for CASSDPRDSYGYTF.

This clone was seen only once. The V and J genes are TRBV7-9 and TRBJ2-5; 8 bases map to TRBD1. TRBJ2-7 explains the end of the DNA better; the J call may be wrong. Germline V gene lookup returns CDR1 SEHNR and CDR2 FQNEAQ (reference sequence). This CDR3 has 18 residues. CDR3 in DNA: TGTGCCAGCAGCTTGGGATCGATCCGGACAGGGCTAACCTACGAGCAGTACTTC. As protein: CASSLGSIRTGLTYEQYF.

The gene calls are TRBV19 and TRBJ2-1; 10 nucleotides line up with TRBD2. The V and J ends lost 3 bases and 0 bases, in that order; junction bases with no gene match: 8. Germline V gives CDR1 LNHDA, CDR2 SQIVND (reference sequence). CDR3 length: 18 amino acids. CDR3 nucleotide sequence: TGTGCCAGTAGTATCAGGGGTAGCGGGAGGAGCTCCTACAATGAGCAGTTCTTC. Its translation: CASSIRGSGRSSYNEQFF. Full variable domain (remainder filled in from reference TRBV19 and TRBJ2-1): DGGITQSPKYLFRKEGQNVTLSCEQNLNHDAMYWYRQDPGQGLRLIYYSQIVNDFQKGDIAEGYSVSREKKESFPLTVTSAQKNPTAFYLCASSIRGSGRSSYNEQFFGPGTRLTVL.

The V call is TRBV25-1, the J call TRBJ2-5; the D is unclear. The ends were cut back, 5 bases at V and 1 base at J, with 11 bases in the middle. The germline V gene encodes CDR1 MGHDK and CDR2 SYGVNS. This CDR3 has 14 amino acids. CDR3 sequence reads: CASSSASSQETQYF. The CDR3 DNA is TGTGCCAGCAGTTCAGCCTCCTCCCAAGAGACCCAGTACTTC.

Only one count was recorded for this clone. The chain links TRBV7-2 to TRBJ2-7; no definite D call. Deletions cut 5 bases from V and 6 bases from J, with 14 bases between. CDR3 length: 13 amino acids. The germline CDR1 and CDR2 sequences are SGHTA and FQGNSA. CDR3: CASSLLPTSEQYF. The CDR3 nucleotides are TGTGCCAGCAGCCTATTGCCCACCTCCGAGCAGTACTTC.

This chain joins TRBV28 and TRBJ1-2; the D gene is possibly TRBD1 (5 bases). V was pared by 5 bases and J by 5 bases, with 15 bases between. This CDR3 comprises 14 residues. Germline V lookup: CDR1 MDHEN, CDR2 SYDVKM. In nucleotides, the CDR3 is TGTGCCAGCAGTGCAGACAGCTGGAGGTATGGCTACACCTTC. The encoded protein is CASSADSWRYGYTF.

CDR3 region: CASREGPADPYEQYF. CDR3 coding DNA: TGTGCCAGCAGGGAGGGGCCAGCTGACCCCTACGAGCAGTACTTC. This chain joins TRBV6-5 and TRBJ2-7; D may be TRBD2 (6 bases). This CDR3 has 15 amino acids. From germline, CDR1 is MNHEY and CDR2 SVGAGI. V lost 6 bases to trimming and J lost 2 bases, with 17 bases between them.

The gene calls are TRBV4-2 and TRBJ2-7; D perhaps matches TRBD2 (7 bases). This CDR3 region has 14 residues. Trimming took off 0 bases at V and 6 bases at J, with 12 bases between the two ends. In germline, CDR1 is LGHNA, CDR2 YNFKEQ. The chain's CDR3 is CASSQDLGGGEQYF. The CDR3, as DNA: TGTGCCAGCAGCCAAGACTTAGGGGGGGGCGAGCAGTACTTC.

This clone was found once. The rearrangement joins TRBV29-1 to TRBJ1-2; no reliable D call. The length of the CDR3 is 12 residues. V gave up 0 bases and J gave up 13 bases, with 15 bases separating them. CDR1 SQVTM and CDR2 ANQGSEA come from the germline V gene. CDR3: CSVEDSRSPFTF. CDR3 sequence (DNA): TGCAGCGTTGAAGATTCGCGCAGCCCGTTCACCTTC.

V gene TRBV7-8 combines with J gene TRBJ1-3; D gene uncertain. Trimming removed 4 bases at V and 5 bases at J, with 24 bases between. Germline-derived CDR1 and CDR2 are SGHVS and FQNEAQ. The CDR3 has 18 amino acids. Here the CDR3 reads CASSSSRGGDLWRNTIYF. The CDR3 DNA is TGTGCCAGCAGCTCCTCTCGGGGTGGGGATCTCTGGCGAAACACCATATATTTT. The whole variable domain, remainder taken from reference TRBV7-8 and TRBJ1-3, is GAGVSQSPRYKVAKRGQDVALRCDPISGHVSLFWYQQALGQGPEFLTYFQNEAQLDKSGLPSDRFFAERPEGSVSTLKIQRTQQEDSAVYLCASSSSRGGDLWRNTIYFGEGSWLTVV.

This clone showed up just once. The V and J genes are TRBV5-6 and TRBJ2-7, with 15 positions matching TRBD2. CDR3 length: 19 amino acids. CDR1 SGHDT and CDR2 YYEEEE come from the germline V gene. The ends lost 3 bases at V and 3 bases at J; junction bases unmatched: 13. In nucleotides, the CDR3 is TGTGCCAGCAGCTACGGACTAGCGGGAGGGTTATATTTGGGCTACGAGCAGTACTTC. It is translated as CASSYGLAGGLYLGYEQYF.

V gene TRBV27 combines with J gene TRBJ2-5; D uncertain. Per germline, CDR1 MNHEY and CDR2 SMNVEV (reference sequence). The CDR3 has 13 amino acids. The V end lost 6 bases, the J end lost 3 bases, and 11 bases lay between the germline ends. CDR3 DNA sequence: TGTGCCAGCAGGGTCTTGGGGAAAGAGACCCAGTACTTC. Protein sequence: CASRVLGKETQYF.

This CDR3 reads CASSFGKSGGTEAFF. The CDR3, as DNA: TGTGCCAGCAGCTTTGGTAAATCAGGGGGCACTGAAGCTTTCTTT. The V and J genes are TRBV5-6 and TRBJ1-1, with TRBD1 matching over 7 bases. After removal of 2 bases from V and 4 bases from J, the junction contained 8 bases not matched to a gene. The CDR3 totals 15 residues. The germline gives CDR1 SGHDT, CDR2 YYEEEE.

The chain joins TRBV12-5 to TRBJ2-1, with a possible D match to TRBD2 (5 bases). The CDR3 spans 18 residues. V was cut by 0 bases and J by 8 bases, with 23 bases left in between. In germline, CDR1 is LGHNT, CDR2 FRNRAP. The DNA of the CDR3 is TGTGCTAGTGGTTTGGTACTCGGCGGAGTGGACTCTGTGGATGAGCAGTTCTTC. Its translation is CASGLVLGGVDSVDEQFF.

CDR3 bases: TGCGCCAGCAGCATGCAGGGGCCCACAGATACGCAGTATTTT. Encoded protein: CASSMQGPTDTQYF. The chain has TRBV5-1 and TRBJ2-3; D is perhaps TRBD1 (6 bases). Germline V gene data show CDR1 as SGHRS and CDR2 as YFSETQ. The CDR3 consists of 14 residues. The germline V and J ends were trimmed by 4 bases and 2 bases, with 11 bases remaining between them.

J is TRBJ2-5 and V is TRBV7-2; D call uncertain. The CDR3 sequence is 15 residues long. The V gene lost 1 base and the J gene lost 0 bases, with 9 bases spanning the gap. From germline, CDR1 is SGHTA and CDR2 FQGNSA. The CDR3 nucleotides are TGTGCCAGCAGCTTAGTCGGACGGAACCAAGAGACCCAGTACTTC. This translates into CASSLVGRNQETQYF.

The rearrangement uses TRBV2 and TRBJ2-1, with D perhaps matching TRBD2 (6 bases). Germline CDR1 is SNHLY and CDR2 is FYNNEI. Trimming shortened V by 2 bases and J by 10 bases, and 9 bases separated the two germline ends. This CDR3 region has 12 residues. In DNA form, the CDR3 reads TGTGCCAGCAGTGAACCGGGGGACGAGCAGTTCTTC. As protein: CASSEPGDEQFF.

This sequence joins TRBV2 and TRBJ1-2, with unresolved D. This CDR3 is 11 amino acids long. V lost 11 bases to trimming and J lost 10 bases, with 17 bases between them. Germline loops: CDR1 SNHLY, CDR2 FYNNEI. The CDR3 loop is CAGTLAGVYTF. The CDR3 nucleotides read TGTGCCGGCACCCTCGCTGGGGTCTACACCTTC.

V usage is TRBV6-5 and J usage is TRBJ1-1, with unresolved D. V lost 1 base to trimming and J lost 1 base, with 7 bases between them. This CDR3 spans 14 amino acids. Germline loops: CDR1 MNHEY, CDR2 SVGAGI. The CDR3 protein is CASSYLRQNTEAFF. The DNA of the CDR3 is TGTGCCAGCAGTTACTTGAGACAGAACACTGAAGCTTTCTTT.